Following are 18 T cell receptor beta chains from one sample sequenced in a study of shared clonotypes between healthy human individuals. The table came from immunoSEQ multiplex PCR; TCRdb's copy has only in-frame clones and leaves some out. The repertoire holds about 2.4 million clones, with 85% to 95% as singletons. The sample consisted of naive CD4+ T cells sorted from blood. Subset indicated: CD45RA+ positively selected. The receptors here all came from a man between 18 and 35 years old in good health.

Worth noting for this clone: Other DNA variants within this sample encode the same CDR3. The rearrangement joins TRBV20-1 to TRBJ1-2; no definite D call. Germline CDR1 is DFQATT and CDR2 is SNEGSKA (reference sequence). Trimming left V 6 bases short and J 4 bases short, with 9 bases between. The CDR3 has 11 amino acids. The CDR3: CSARAGYGYTF. CDR3 sequence (DNA): TGCAGTGCGAGGGCGGGCTATGGCTACACCTTC.

This rearrangement joins TRBV18 to TRBJ2-3; 13 bases line up with TRBD2. Germline V gene data show CDR1 as KGHSH and CDR2 as LQKENI. Losses at the gene ends were 2 bases for V and 2 bases for J; bases not matched to a gene: 4. The CDR3 runs 17 residues. The CDR3 sequence is CASSPTGLAGFTDTQYF. DNA of the CDR3: TGTGCCAGCTCACCAACGGGACTAGCGGGGTTCACAGATACGCAGTATTTT.

V usage is TRBV25-1 and J usage is TRBJ2-5; 7 positions agree with TRBD1. The CDR3 consists of 15 residues. V dropped 2 bases and J dropped 1; count of bases not matched to a gene: 4. Germline V gives CDR1 MGHDK, CDR2 SYGVNS. The CDR3 bases are TGTGCCAGCAGTGAACCGACAGGGATCCAAGAGACCCAGTACTTC. It codes for CASSEPTGIQETQYF. Filled out from reference TRBV25-1 and TRBJ2-5, the complete variable domain reads EADIYQTPRYLVIGTGKKITLECSQTMGHDKMYWYQQDPGMELHLIHYSYGVNSTEKGDLSSESTVSRIRTEHFPLTLESARPSHTSQYLCASSEPTGIQETQYFGPGTRLLVL.

The chain has TRBV6-1 and TRBJ2-1; 7 bases are shared with TRBD2. The germline gives CDR1 MNHNS, CDR2 SASEGT. Trimming cost V 2 bases and J 2 bases; bases outside gene matches: 6. The CDR3 runs to 16 residues. The CDR3 DNA follows: TGTGCCAGCAGTGAATCATTGGCGGGGGCCTACAATGAGCAGTTCTTC. The encoded protein is CASSESLAGAYNEQFF.

This chain joins TRBV4-3 and TRBJ1-3; 9 bases fit TRBD1. The CDR3 is made up of 15 amino acids. Germline V gene sequence: CDR1 LGHNA, CDR2 YSLEER. Trimming took 3 bases from V and 0 from J; bases not matched to a gene: 0. The CDR3, as DNA: TGCGCCAGCAGCCAGGACAGGGGCTCTGGAAACACCATATATTTT. Its protein product is CASSQDRGSGNTIYF.

V and J are TRBV18 and TRBJ2-7; no reliable D call. The V gene's germline CDR1 is KGHSH and CDR2 LQKENI. The ends were cut back, 0 bases at V and 5 bases at J, with 11 bases in the middle. The CDR3 totals 14 residues. CDR3 nucleotides: TGTGCCAGCTCACCACCTTTCGACTCTCACGAGCAGTACTTC. Protein: CASSPPFDSHEQYF.

The chain recombines TRBV6-5 with TRBJ2-4, with 9 bases fitting TRBD1. V shed 5 bases and J 6 bases; nucleotides not matched to a gene: 5. This CDR3 has 14 amino acids. Germline CDR1 and CDR2: MNHEY and SVGAGI. The CDR3 reads CASSGTGRVNIQYF. The CDR3 DNA sequence: TGTGCCAGCAGTGGGACAGGGAGAGTAAACATTCAGTACTTC.

The rearrangement uses TRBV5-1 and TRBJ1-1; 7 bases match TRBD1. V shed 0 bases, J shed 3 bases, and the junction held 8 bases outside the gene matches. The CDR3 loop spans 16 amino acids. CDR1 is SGHRS and CDR2 is YFSETQ in the germline V gene. The DNA of the CDR3 is TGCGCCAGCAGCTTGGCCGTAGGGGGCGGTTACACTGAAGCTTTCTTT. It codes for CASSLAVGGGYTEAFF.

J is TRBJ1-1 and V is TRBV19; 7 bases match TRBD1. Trimming at V came to 5 bases and at J to 6 bases, leaving 12 bases not matched to a gene. Germline V gives CDR1 LNHDA, CDR2 SQIVND (reference sequence). This CDR3 is 15 amino acids long. CDR3 in amino acids: CASSSPGRGNPEAFF. The CDR3 DNA reads TGTGCCAGTAGTTCCCCGGGCAGGGGGAATCCTGAAGCTTTCTTT. Using reference TRBV19 and TRBJ1-1 for the parts outside the CDR3, the full variable domain is DGGITQSPKYLFRKEGQNVTLSCEQNLNHDAMYWYRQDPGQGLRLIYYSQIVNDFQKGDIAEGYSVSREKKESFPLTVTSAQKNPTAFYLCASSSPGRGNPEAFFGQGTRLTVV.

The rearrangement joins TRBV18 to TRBJ2-7, with 8 bases matching TRBD1. Germline V gene data show CDR1 as KGHSH and CDR2 as LQKENI. The V and J ends lost 2 bases and 0 bases, in that order; junction bases with no gene match: 6. CDR3 length: 16 amino acids. The DNA of the CDR3 is TGTGCCAGCTCACCAATTAGGACAGGGCTCTCCTACGAGCAGTACTTC. It specifies CASSPIRTGLSYEQYF.

Turning to this clone: The same CDR3 can be traced to other DNA sequences in this sample. This chain joins TRBV6-5 and TRBJ1-1; D uncertain. Per the germline V gene, CDR1 is MNHEY and CDR2 is SVGAGI. V was shortened by 5 bases and J by 2 bases, with 6 bases between the two germline ends. This CDR3 spans 12 amino acids. This CDR3 reads CASSRGNTEAFF. CDR3 coding DNA: TGTGCCAGCAGTAGAGGTAACACTGAAGCTTTCTTT.

The chain carries TRBV7-3 and TRBJ2-3, with D perhaps given as TRBD1 or TRBD2 (5 bases each). CDR3 size: 15 residues. In germline, CDR1 is SGHTA, CDR2 FQGTGA. With 5 bases removed from V and 2 bases from J, the gap between germline ends came to 14 bases. The CDR3 sequence: CASSPRDRHTDTQYF. The CDR3 DNA follows: TGTGCCAGCAGCCCTAGGGACCGTCACACAGATACGCAGTATTTT.

The genes are TRBV7-9 and TRBJ2-1, with 12 bases fitting TRBD2. The CDR3 length is 15 residues. Germline CDR1 is SEHNR and CDR2 is FQNEAQ (reference sequence). The J segment lost 7 bases and the V segment lost 5 bases, leaving 6 bases of the junction unmatched. CDR3 residues: CASSILAGGPNEQFF. The CDR3 DNA reads TGTGCCAGCAGCATTCTAGCGGGGGGGCCAAATGAGCAGTTCTTC.

To note about this clone: The junction and the germline gene differ at one end; a read error may be behind it. V is TRBV5-3 and J is TRBJ1-2; 7 nucleotides match TRBD1. TRBV5-3 is an ORF; its function is uncertain. The CDR3 loop spans 14 amino acids. CDR3 loop: CASSLGQYEDGYTF. The CDR3 coding sequence is TGTGCCAGCAGCTTGGGACAGTATGAGGATGGCTACACCTTC.

This chain links TRBV5-8 with TRBJ1-2, with D unresolved. Between the trimmed V and J ends, which lost 1 base and 0 bases, there was a span of 7 bases. Germline V gives CDR1 SGHTS, CDR2 YDEGEE. The CDR3 spans 14 residues. CDR3 in DNA: TGTGCCAGCAGCTTGTCGAGGACTAACTATGGCTACACCTTC. Amino acid sequence: CASSLSRTNYGYTF.

The chain is built from TRBV9 and TRBJ2-2; TRBD1 agrees at 7 bases. Losses at the gene ends were 3 bases for V and 4 bases for J; bases not matched to a gene: 6. Looked up from germline, CDR1 is SGDLS and CDR2 is YYNGEE. The CDR3 contains 15 residues. This chain's CDR3 is CASSATGESTGELFF. In DNA form, the CDR3 reads TGTGCCAGCAGCGCCACAGGGGAATCCACCGGGGAGCTGTTTTTT.

The chain has TRBV19 and TRBJ1-1, with 8 bases aligning to TRBD1. CDR1 is LNHDA and CDR2 is SQIVND in the germline V gene (reference sequence). The CDR3 is 14 amino acids. J lost 2 bases, V lost 9 bases, and 8 bases had no gene match. The CDR3 spells CASRVGQGNTEAFF. CDR3 in DNA: TGTGCCAGCAGAGTAGGACAGGGAAACACTGAAGCTTTCTTT.

This rearrangement joins TRBV27 to TRBJ2-7; D ambiguous. Germline-derived CDR1 and CDR2 are MNHEY and SMNVEV (reference sequence). The length of the CDR3 is 15 residues. The V gene lost 1 base and the J gene lost 6 bases, with 16 bases spanning the gap. The CDR3 is CASSLFRSSRGEQYF. CDR3 nucleotides: TGTGCCAGCAGTTTATTTCGGTCTTCTCGAGGCGAGCAGTACTTC.